The present TCR beta chain was sequenced within a study of blood T cell repertoires in COVID-19. Across the whole study: Acute-phase and convalescent COVID-19 samples originated in the United States, Italy and Spain. PBMCs, B-cell-depleted T cells, or T cells provided the cDNA or gDNA that made up the material.

The CDR3 consists of 12 residues. Germline V gene lookup returns CDR1 SQVTM and CDR2 ANQGSEA. Between the trimmed V and J ends, which lost 7 bases and 1 base, there was a span of 10 bases. Per the study methods: Amplification with reference gene primers provided the estimates of nucleated cell counts. The assay was immunoSEQ multiplex PCR, and TCRdb's table has in-frame clones only and misses some. That table supplies the V and J calls and clone size; D and trimming were determined from the DNA. Of about 400,000 clones listed, roughly 91% are singletons. The TCR was taken from a woman in her thirties with acute or convalescent COVID-19. The specimen was peripheral blood. This sequence joins TRBV29-1 and TRBJ1-2; D possibly corresponds to TRBD1 (5 bases). For the CDR3, the DNA is TGCAGCGGCGGGACTATTAACTATGGCTACACCTTC. Amino acids: CSGGTINYGYTF.